The T cell receptor beta chain under discussion was sequenced for a study of cytomegalovirus exposure and HLA in healthy donors. General observations from the study: In vitro confirmation showed three CMV-associated chains to be CMV antigen specific. Available immune exposure information was restricted to CMV serostatus only. For presence/absence analyses, sequencing depth was assumed to be roughly uniform across donors. Using the classifier, cytomegalovirus status was reportedly diagnosed with high specificity and sensitivity.

This clone appeared a few times. Its cognate antigen is unknown. CDR3 size: 13 residues. Germline V gene sequence: CDR1 SGHRS, CDR2 YFSETQ. V lost 3 bases to trimming and J lost 2 bases, with 9 bases between them. Both 60 Vbeta primers and 13 Jbeta primers went into the PCR. The method was immunoSEQ multiplex PCR; TCRdb's version includes in-frame clones alone and lacks a portion of them. The table records approximately 110,000 clones, nearly 70% of them present only once. The gene calls are TRBV5-1 and TRBJ2-7, with D possibly being TRBD2 (6 bases). This receptor was taken from a woman in her 70s in good health and CMV-seropositive. Sequenced: PBMCs. The CDR3 is CASSSGLPYEQYF. Written as DNA, the CDR3 is TGCGCCAGCAGCTCGGGACTTCCCTACGAGCAGTACTTC.